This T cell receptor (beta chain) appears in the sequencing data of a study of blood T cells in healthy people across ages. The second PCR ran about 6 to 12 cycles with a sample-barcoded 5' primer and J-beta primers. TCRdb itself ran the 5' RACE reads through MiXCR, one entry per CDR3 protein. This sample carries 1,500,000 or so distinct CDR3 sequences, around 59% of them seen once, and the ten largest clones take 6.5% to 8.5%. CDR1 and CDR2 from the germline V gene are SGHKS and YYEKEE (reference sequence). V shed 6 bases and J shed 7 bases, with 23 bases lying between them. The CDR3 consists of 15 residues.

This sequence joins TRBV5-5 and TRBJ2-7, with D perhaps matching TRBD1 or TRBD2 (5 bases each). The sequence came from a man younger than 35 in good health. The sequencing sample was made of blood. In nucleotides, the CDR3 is TGTGCCAGCATAGGGGACCTAGGTAGATACAATGAGCAGTACTTC. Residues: CASIGDLGRYNEQYF.